The 13 T cell receptor beta chains presented below share a single source sample, sequenced in a study of blood T cell repertoires in COVID-19. The data were produced by immunoSEQ multiplex PCR, yet TCRdb's version contains in-frame clones alone and is incomplete. Among fewer than 300,000 clones listed, more than 80% were seen once. The sequenced material came from PBMCs or T cells enriched from blood (not recorded which). These receptors originate from a woman aged 25 to 45 who had recovered from COVID-19.

This chain links TRBV2 with TRBJ1-2; D may be TRBD1 (5 bases). Trimming took 2 bases from V and 4 from J, leaving 8 bases between them. This CDR3 has 13 residues. The germline V gene has CDR1 SNHLY and CDR2 FYNNEI. CDR3 region: CASSEQGLYGYTF. The DNA of the CDR3 is TGTGCCAGCAGTGAACAGGGACTCTATGGCTACACCTTC.

This chain uses TRBV10-2 with TRBJ2-7; weak D call: TRBD1 (5 bases). Trimming took 7 bases from V and 0 from J, leaving 10 bases between them. CDR3 length: 13 amino acids. CDR1 and CDR2 (germline): WSHSY, SAAADI. The DNA for the CDR3 is TGCGCCAGCAACTTACAGGTCTCCTACGAGCAGTACTTC. Residues: CASNLQVSYEQYF.

V usage is TRBV7-3 and J usage is TRBJ2-5; TRBD2 matches at 9 bases. CDR1 is SGHTA, CDR2 FQGTGA, per germline. The CDR3 covers 17 residues. V trimming: 3 bases; J trimming: 2 bases; junction bases outside the gene matches: 10. The CDR3 DNA follows: TGTGCCAGCAGCTTGAGGCCGTCTAGCGGGACTCAAGAGACCCAGTACTTC. It codes for CASSLRPSSGTQETQYF.

The chain joins TRBV27 to TRBJ1-2; D possibly corresponds to TRBD1 (6 bases). Trimming pared 0 bases from V and 5 bases from J, leaving 13 bases between. The germline gives CDR1 MNHEY, CDR2 SMNVEV (reference sequence). This CDR3 has 15 residues. This CDR3 reads CASSLSLGGAYGYTF. The CDR3 DNA reads as TGTGCCAGCAGTTTATCGCTTGGGGGCGCGTATGGCTACACCTTC.

The V call is TRBV30, the J call TRBJ1-1; tentatively, D is TRBD1 (6 bases). This CDR3 spans 14 amino acids. Per germline, CDR1 GTSNPN and CDR2 SVGIG (reference sequence). Trimming removed 2 bases at V and 6 bases at J, with 16 bases between. The CDR3 protein is CAWSIIGGLAEAFF. CDR3 in DNA: TGTGCCTGGAGTATAATAGGGGGATTGGCTGAAGCTTTCTTT.

The chain recombines TRBV18 with TRBJ2-1; 10 bases match TRBD2. CDR3 length: 15 amino acids. CDR1 is KGHSH, CDR2 LQKENI, per germline. V lost 3 bases and J lost 9; bases outside the gene matches: 8. CDR3 coding DNA: TGTGCCAGCTCACCGGCTAGCGGGAGCGGTAGTGAGCAGTTCTTC. It encodes CASSPASGSGSEQFF.

The chain carries TRBV7-8 and TRBJ1-2, with TRBD1 matching 9 bases. The CDR3 contains 14 residues. The germline CDR1 and CDR2 sequences are SGHVS and FQNEAQ. V trimming: 4 bases; J trimming: 4 bases; junction bases outside the gene matches: 4. DNA for the CDR3: TGTGCCAGCAGCTCTACAGGGGGCAGCTATGGCTACACCTTC. It yields the protein CASSSTGGSYGYTF.

This chain links TRBV29-1 with TRBJ2-2; 8 bases line up with TRBD1. The V and J ends lost 6 bases and 1 base, in that order; junction bases with no gene match: 10. The length of the CDR3 is 16 residues. Germline CDR1 is SQVTM and CDR2 is ANQGSEA. This CDR3 is CSVGATGTGNTGELFF. CDR3 in DNA: TGCAGCGTGGGGGCAACCGGGACAGGGAACACCGGGGAGCTGTTTTTT.

The chain carries TRBV5-1 and TRBJ1-2, with TRBD1 matching over 8 bases. Germline V gene lookup returns CDR1 SGHRS and CDR2 YFSETQ. Trimming took 0 bases from V and 4 from J; bases not matched to a gene: 5. This CDR3 is built from 15 residues. Written as DNA, the CDR3 is TGCGCCAGCAGCTTGGCAGGGGGCAACGGCTATGGCTACACCTTC. This codes for CASSLAGGNGYGYTF.

The V and J genes are TRBV28 and TRBJ2-2; TRBD2 agrees at 10 bases. Germline CDR1 is MDHEN and CDR2 is SYDVKM. V lost 4 bases and J lost 2; bases outside the gene matches: 10. The CDR3 consists of 18 residues. The DNA for the CDR3 is TGTGCCAGCAGTTGGAGGGGCCTAGCGGGAGTCAACACCGGGGAGCTGTTTTTT. Protein sequence: CASSWRGLAGVNTGELFF. Complete variable domain (other parts from reference TRBV28 and TRBJ2-2): DVKVTQSSRYLVKRTGEKVFLECVQDMDHENMFWYRQDPGLGLRLIYFSYDVKMKEKGDIPEGYSVSREKKERFSLILESASTNQTSMYLCASSWRGLAGVNTGELFFGEGSRLTVL.

The chain couples TRBV9 to TRBJ1-2; 7 bases line up with TRBD1. Per the germline V gene, CDR1 is SGDLS and CDR2 is YYNGEE. The CDR3 extends over 15 amino acids. The J segment lost 5 bases and the V segment lost 2 bases, leaving 9 bases of the junction unmatched. DNA of the CDR3: TGTGCCAGCAGCGTGGCGAGGGACAGCTCGTATGGCTACACCTTC. It is translated as CASSVARDSSYGYTF.

The chain is built from TRBV28 and TRBJ1-5, with 7 nucleotides matching TRBD1. With 6 bases clipped from V and 3 bases from J, the junction kept 8 bases outside the gene matches. This CDR3 contains 15 residues. The germline V gene encodes CDR1 MDHEN and CDR2 SYDVKM. This chain's CDR3 is CASSRGQNSNQPQHF. In nucleotides, the CDR3 is TGTGCCAGCAGCCGGGGACAGAACTCCAATCAGCCCCAGCATTTT.

The rearrangement joins TRBV27 to TRBJ2-7; 7 bases fit TRBD2. Trimming took 2 bases from V and 4 from J; bases not matched to a gene: 8. The germline CDR1 and CDR2 sequences are MNHEY and SMNVEV (reference sequence). This CDR3 region has 15 residues. Here the CDR3 DNA reads TGTGCCAGCAGTTTACTCGCGGGAGTTGGGTACGAGCAGTACTTC. This gives the protein CASSLLAGVGYEQYF.